This T cell receptor (beta chain) is from a study of blood T cells in healthy people across ages (dated by TCRdb to between 2015 and 2017). Describing the broader study: In model experiments, template switching captured roughly one uniquely barcoded TCR beta cDNA molecule for every two T cells. The study analyzed two additional independent replicas of 1 million unique cDNA reads from the same blood draw for two donors, one aged 18 to 30 and one aged 80 or older. Donors were grouped into four age groups: young (average roughly 16 years), middle-aged (39), aged (62) and long-lived (roughly 80). To track age-related changes in TCR beta repertoire diversity, the study relied on deep sequencing normalized with unique cDNA molecular identifiers. Results and caveats for the whole study, not just this receptor: The long-lived group showed more naive CD4+ T cells, fewer expanded clones and increased TCR diversity than the aged group, suggesting age selection. Bulk unsorted PBMC profiling prevented conclusive comparison of naive and antigen-experienced compartments. Observed TCR beta diversity correlated strongly with the percentage of naive T cells measured by flow cytometry. Observed TCR beta diversity per million T cells fell roughly linearly with age, and a significant reduction was already apparent by age around 40. Estimates of total diversity based on one million sequenced T cells were regarded as lower bounds and as underestimates. Because donor CMV infection status was unknown, age-related changes in expanded clonotypes were potentially confounded.

A few counts support this clonotype. Its antigen remains unidentified. No much larger clone exists at a distance of one base, and base qualities are not known. Donors were 39 systemically healthy Caucasian individuals from Russia aged about 6 to 100 years. Each donor gave 8 to 10 milliliters of peripheral blood, drawn into EDTA-treated Vacutainer tubes. Ficoll-Paque density-gradient centrifugation was used to isolate PBMCs, with at least 7 million per sample. Trizol reagent was used to extract total RNA from PBMCs, with at least 5 micrograms per sample. Naive CD45RAhigh/CD27high T cell percentages were measured by flow cytometry on a PBMC aliquot from every donor. The library was built by means of 5' RACE. Sequencing relied on an Illumina HiSeq 2500. The second PCR ran for about 6 to 12 cycles and used a J-beta primer mix along with a sample-barcoded 5' primer. A unique molecular identifier was introduced onto each TCR beta cDNA molecule by a template-switch 5' adaptor carrying 12 random nucleotides. At least 3 million CDR3-containing paired-end reads were obtained from each sample. All of the RNA was converted into first-strand cDNA using the Mint cDNA synthesis kit, with a TRBC-specific oligonucleotide serving as the primer. Following uracil-DNA glycosylase treatment, all cDNA underwent a first 18-cycle PCR with the universal primers M1SS and BC2_uni_R. In the authors' own workflow: For normalization, 1 million high-quality reads, each with a distinct molecular identifier, were randomly selected from each sample. Reads with shared molecular identifiers were discarded instead of being binned into consensus sequences. MiTCR, set to a Q25 quality threshold and the strictest error-elimination algorithm, was used for CDR3 identification, clonotype clustering and error correction. A nonparametric unseen species model with Euler transformation was used to estimate lower-bound total TCR beta diversity. TCRdb took the public reads, trimmed them with fastp at Q25, ran MiXCR for clone calling and kept in-frame beta chains. Records with the same CDR3 protein are collapsed into one entry carrying the most frequent genes and DNA. What appears here as the V and J calls and clone size reflects TCRdb's work, not the paper's. This sample has roughly 800,000 distinct CDR3 sequences in its table, and around 25% of those were observed once. Approximately 3.7% of the sample is held by the ten biggest clonotypes.

A distance of 13 bases separates the germline ends of V and J, which lose 7 bases and 4 bases respectively. As encoded in the germline V gene, CDR1 is SNHLY while CDR2 is FYNNEI. The CDR3 runs 13 amino acids, cysteine and phenylalanine included. The entry retains the CDR3 DNA only, 39 bases that are in frame from base 1. This sample was shared with a second study, whose subject was T cells of mothers and their children. The other study reports the following: Nine systemically healthy Caucasian individuals served as donors, namely three mothers together with their six children. cDNA synthesis consumed the entire amount of extracted RNA, loaded at 1.5 ug RNA in each 15 ul reaction. In the second PCR, the M1S primer introduced both the sample barcodes and 2-4 random nucleotides. Over 8 million TCR beta CDR3 reads came from each mother, compared with 3.3 million or so reads from each child. In both related and unrelated pairs, thymic selection shapes the output of TCR recombination in a similar way, with inherited differences having only a minor effect. Normalized repertoire overlap was always found to be slightly, but never significantly, higher in related mother-child pairs than in unrelated mother-child pairs. Persistent microchimeric T cell clones were not detected, at a sensitivity of approximately 100 clones per million clonotypes. To look for features that set related mother-child pairs apart from unrelated individuals, the researchers ran deep NGS to compare the TCR beta repertoires of mothers and children. Mothers averaged about 40 +/- 4 years of age and children averaged around 10 +/- 4 years. After adapters were ligated using NEBNext reagents, the libraries underwent 100+100 nt paired-end sequencing on an Illumina HiSeq 2000. To prevent cross-contamination, the mother and child libraries were prepared a month apart and were sequenced in separate runs. For each donor, somewhere between roughly 500,000 and 2,100,000 distinct TCR beta clonotypes were identified. Naive TCR beta clonotypes were estimated from low-frequency clonotypes matched to each donor's FACS-determined naive share, without sorting.

The sample consisted of blood. This TCR derives from a boy younger than 18 in good health. Recombination connected TRBV2 to TRBJ1-2; TRBD1 is a possible D gene, resting on 6 matching bases. CDR3 reads: CASTMDRLYGYTF. The bases are TGTGCCAGCACTATGGACAGACTCTATGGCTACACCTTC.